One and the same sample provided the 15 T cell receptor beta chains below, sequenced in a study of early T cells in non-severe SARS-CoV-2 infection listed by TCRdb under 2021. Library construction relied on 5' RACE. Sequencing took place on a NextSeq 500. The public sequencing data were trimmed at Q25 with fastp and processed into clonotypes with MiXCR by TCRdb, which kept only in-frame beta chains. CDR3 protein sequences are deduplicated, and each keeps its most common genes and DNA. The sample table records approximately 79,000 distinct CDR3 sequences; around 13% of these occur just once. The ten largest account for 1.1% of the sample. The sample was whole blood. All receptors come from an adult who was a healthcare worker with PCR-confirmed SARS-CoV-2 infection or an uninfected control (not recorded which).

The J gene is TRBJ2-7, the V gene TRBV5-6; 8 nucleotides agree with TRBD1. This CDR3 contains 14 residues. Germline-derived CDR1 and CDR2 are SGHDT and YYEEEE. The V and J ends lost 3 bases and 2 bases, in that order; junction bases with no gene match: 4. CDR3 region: CASSYGTGTYEQYF. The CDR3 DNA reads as TGTGCCAGCAGCTACGGGACAGGAACCTACGAGCAGTACTTC.

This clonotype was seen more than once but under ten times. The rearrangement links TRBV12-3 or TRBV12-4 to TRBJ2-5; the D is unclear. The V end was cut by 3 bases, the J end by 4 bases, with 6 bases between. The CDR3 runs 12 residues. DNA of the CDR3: TGTGCCAGCAGTTTTGTAGGAGAGACCCAGTACTTC. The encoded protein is CASSFVGETQYF.

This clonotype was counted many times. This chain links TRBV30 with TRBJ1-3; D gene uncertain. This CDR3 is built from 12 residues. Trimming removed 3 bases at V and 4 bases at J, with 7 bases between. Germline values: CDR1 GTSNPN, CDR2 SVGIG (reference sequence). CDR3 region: CAWRNQGNTIYF. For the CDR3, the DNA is TGTGCCTGGAGGAATCAAGGAAACACCATATATTTT.

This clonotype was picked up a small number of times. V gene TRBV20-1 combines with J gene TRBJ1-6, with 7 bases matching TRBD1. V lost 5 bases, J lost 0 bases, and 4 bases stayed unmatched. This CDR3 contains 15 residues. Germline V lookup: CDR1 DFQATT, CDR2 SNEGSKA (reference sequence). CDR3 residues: CSAGQASSYNSPLHF. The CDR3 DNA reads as TGCAGTGCTGGACAGGCCAGCTCCTATAATTCACCCCTCCACTTT.

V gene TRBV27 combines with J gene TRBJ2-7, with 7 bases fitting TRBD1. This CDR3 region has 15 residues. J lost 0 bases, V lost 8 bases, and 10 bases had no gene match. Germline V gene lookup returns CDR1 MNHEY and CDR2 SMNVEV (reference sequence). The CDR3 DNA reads TGTGCCAGCCGCTTCGCCGGGACAGACTCCTACGAGCAGTACTTC. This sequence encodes CASRFAGTDSYEQYF.

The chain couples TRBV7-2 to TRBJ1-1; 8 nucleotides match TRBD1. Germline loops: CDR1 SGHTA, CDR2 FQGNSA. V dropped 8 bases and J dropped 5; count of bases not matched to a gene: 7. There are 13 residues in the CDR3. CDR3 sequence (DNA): TGTGCCAGCGGACAGGGAGTAAAAACTGAAGCTTTCTTT. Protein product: CASGQGVKTEAFF.

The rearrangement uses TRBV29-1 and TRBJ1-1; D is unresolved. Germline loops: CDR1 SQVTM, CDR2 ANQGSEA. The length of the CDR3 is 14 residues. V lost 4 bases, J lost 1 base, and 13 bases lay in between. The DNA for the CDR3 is TGCAGCGTTGCTTCGACGACAAGGAACACTGAAGCTTTCTTT. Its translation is CSVASTTRNTEAFF.

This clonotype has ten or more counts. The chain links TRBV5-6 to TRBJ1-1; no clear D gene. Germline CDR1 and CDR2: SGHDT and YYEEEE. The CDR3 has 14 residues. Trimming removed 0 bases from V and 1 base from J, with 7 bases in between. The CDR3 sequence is CASSLAGPNTEAFF. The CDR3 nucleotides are TGTGCCAGCAGCTTGGCAGGTCCGAACACTGAAGCTTTCTTT.

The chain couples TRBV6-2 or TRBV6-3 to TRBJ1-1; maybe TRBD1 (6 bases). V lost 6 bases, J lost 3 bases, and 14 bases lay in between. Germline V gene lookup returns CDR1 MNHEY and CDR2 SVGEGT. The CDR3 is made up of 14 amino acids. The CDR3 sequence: CASSRGGGYTEAFF. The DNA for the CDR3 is TGTGCCAGCAGCCGCGGGGGGGGCTACACTGAAGCTTTCTTT.

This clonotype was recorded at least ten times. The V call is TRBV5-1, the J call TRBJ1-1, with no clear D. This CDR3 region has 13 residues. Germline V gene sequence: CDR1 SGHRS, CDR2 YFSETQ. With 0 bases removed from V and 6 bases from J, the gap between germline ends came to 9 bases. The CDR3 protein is CASSLAGYSEAFF. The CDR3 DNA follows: TGCGCCAGCAGCTTGGCGGGGTACTCTGAAGCTTTCTTT.

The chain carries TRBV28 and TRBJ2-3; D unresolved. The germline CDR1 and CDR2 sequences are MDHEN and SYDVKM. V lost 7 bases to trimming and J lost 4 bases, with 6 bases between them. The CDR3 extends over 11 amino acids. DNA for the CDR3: TGTGCCAGCAACATGGCAGATACGCAGTATTTT. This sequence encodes CASNMADTQYF.

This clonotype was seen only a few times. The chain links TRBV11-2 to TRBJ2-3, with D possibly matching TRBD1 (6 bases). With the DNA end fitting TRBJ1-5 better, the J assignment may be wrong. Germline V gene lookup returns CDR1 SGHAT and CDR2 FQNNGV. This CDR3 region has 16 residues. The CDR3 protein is CASRQASAGETDTQHF. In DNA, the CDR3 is TGTGCCAGCCGACAGGCATCTGCGGGGGAGACAGATACGCAGCATTTT.

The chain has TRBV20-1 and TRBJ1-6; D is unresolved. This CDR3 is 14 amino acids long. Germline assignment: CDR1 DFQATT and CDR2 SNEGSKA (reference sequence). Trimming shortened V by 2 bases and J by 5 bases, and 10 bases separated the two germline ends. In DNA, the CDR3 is TGCAGTGCTAGATTGCACGGTGATAATTCACCCCTCCACTTT. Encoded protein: CSARLHGDNSPLHF.

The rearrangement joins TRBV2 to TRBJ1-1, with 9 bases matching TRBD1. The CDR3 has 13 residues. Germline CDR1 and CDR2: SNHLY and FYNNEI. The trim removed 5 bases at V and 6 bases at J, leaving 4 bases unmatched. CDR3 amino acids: CASSQQGAAEAFF. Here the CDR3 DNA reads TGTGCCAGCAGTCAACAGGGGGCCGCTGAAGCTTTCTTT.

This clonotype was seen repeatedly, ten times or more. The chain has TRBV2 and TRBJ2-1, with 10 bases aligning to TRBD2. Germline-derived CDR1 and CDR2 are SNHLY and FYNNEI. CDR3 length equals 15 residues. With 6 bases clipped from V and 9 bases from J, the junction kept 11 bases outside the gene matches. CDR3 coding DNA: TGTGCCAGCAGCGGTAGCGGGGGGCCCTCGGGTGAGCAGTTCTTC. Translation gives CASSGSGGPSGEQFF.